These 14 T cell receptor beta chains share one sample of origin, sequenced in a study of control samples from healthy donors and cancer patients (dated by TCRdb to 2018 to 2020). Libraries were constructed by the immunoSEQ multiplex PCR assay. Imported from immuneACCESS, the table was reduced by TCRdb to in-frame sequences with V and J called. These copies leave out some clones; in studies compared against another copy, an unresolved V gene accounts for under half, and the cause of the remainder is not known. This sample comprises approximately 110,000 clones, approximately 90% of them detected only once. The biggest ten clones account for under 4.5% of the sample. Sequenced: blood. The receptors here all came from a human donor in good health. The donor label of this sample is uncertain.

The CDR3 sequence: CASQTSASSTDTQYF. CDR3 nucleotide sequence: TGTGCCTCCCAAACTAGCGCTTCGAGCACAGATACGCAGTATTTT. This rearrangement joins TRBV5-4 to TRBJ2-3; 7 bases are shared with TRBD2. V lost 10 bases, J lost 0 bases, and 11 bases stayed unmatched. The CDR3 has 15 residues. Per germline, CDR1 SGHNT and CDR2 YYREEE (reference sequence). Combining the CDR3 with reference TRBV5-4 and TRBJ2-3 gives the whole variable domain ETGVTQSPTHLIKTRGQQVTLRCSSQSGHNTVSWYQQALGQGPQFIFQYYREEENGRGNFPPRFSGLQFPNYSSELNVNALELDDSALYLCASQTSASSTDTQYFGPGTRLTVL.

The chain has TRBV20-1 and TRBJ2-2; TRBD2 matches at 9 bases. CDR1 is DFQATT and CDR2 is SNEGSKA in the germline V gene (reference sequence). Trimming cost V 3 bases and J 6 bases; bases outside gene matches: 5. This CDR3 is built from 14 residues. CDR3 nucleotides: TGCAGTGCTAGTTCGAGCGGGGGGCCCGGGGAGCTGTTTTTT. This codes for CSASSSGGPGELFF.

The rearrangement links TRBV7-9 to TRBJ1-2, with a tentative D call TRBD1 (6 bases). Germline CDR1 is SEHNR and CDR2 is FQNEAQ (reference sequence). Trimming took off 5 bases at V and 5 bases at J, with 15 bases between the two ends. This CDR3 comprises 14 residues. The CDR3 nucleotides are TGTGCCAGCAGCCCGCCGGGGGCGAGGTATGGCTACACCTTC. This gives the protein CASSPPGARYGYTF.

The rearrangement links TRBV19 to TRBJ1-5; D ambiguous. V dropped 10 bases and J dropped 1 base, with 17 bases sitting between them. CDR1 and CDR2 (germline): LNHDA, SQIVND (reference sequence). This CDR3 is built from 15 residues. The CDR3 nucleotides read TGTGCCACGGCACAAGTTAGTTCAAGCAATCAGCCCCAGCATTTT. Residues: CATAQVSSSNQPQHF. The full variable domain, with the rest looked up from reference TRBV19 and TRBJ1-5, is DGGITQSPKYLFRKEGQNVTLSCEQNLNHDAMYWYRQDPGQGLRLIYYSQIVNDFQKGDIAEGYSVSREKKESFPLTVTSAQKNPTAFYLCATAQVSSSNQPQHFGDGTRLSIL.

The chain uses TRBV6-2 or TRBV6-3 and TRBJ1-5; D is uncertain. V lost 5 bases to trimming and J lost 0 bases, with 11 bases between them. The CDR3 contains 15 residues. CDR1 is MNHEY and CDR2 is SVGEGT in the germline V gene. CDR3 DNA sequence: TGTGCCAGCAGTGCTGTACAACCTAGCAATCAGCCCCAGCATTTT. Amino acid sequence: CASSAVQPSNQPQHF.

The chain couples TRBV7-9 to TRBJ2-5; 11 bases align to TRBD1. Trimming took 2 bases from V and 5 from J; bases not matched to a gene: 16. There are 19 residues in the CDR3. CDR1 and CDR2 (germline): SEHNR, FQNEAQ (reference sequence). CDR3 bases: TGTGCCAGCAGCTTACACAGGACAGGGGGCCAAAGAGGCGTGGAGACCCAGTACTTC. Its translation is CASSLHRTGGQRGVETQYF.

This clone was detected only once. The V and J genes are TRBV19 and TRBJ2-3; TRBD2 agrees at 11 bases. Germline trimming cut 5 bases from V and 2 bases from J; bases unmatched to any gene: 3. There are 15 residues in the CDR3. In germline, CDR1 is LNHDA, CDR2 SQIVND (reference sequence). CDR3 in DNA: TGTGCCAGTAGTTGGACTAGCGGGTACACAGATACGCAGTATTTT. It encodes CASSWTSGYTDTQYF. Full variable domain (outside the CDR3, taken from reference TRBV19 and TRBJ2-3): DGGITQSPKYLFRKEGQNVTLSCEQNLNHDAMYWYRQDPGQGLRLIYYSQIVNDFQKGDIAEGYSVSREKKESFPLTVTSAQKNPTAFYLCASSWTSGYTDTQYFGPGTRLTVL.

The count of this clone is one. The chain carries TRBV27 and TRBJ1-2, with D possibly being TRBD1 (6 bases). Germline CDR1 reads MNHEY; CDR2 reads SMNVEV (reference sequence). The CDR3 totals 14 residues. The V end lost 7 bases, the J end lost 3 bases, and 15 bases lay between the germline ends. CDR3 in DNA: TGTGCCAGCAAGCGGACAGCGCGTGACTATGGCTACACCTTC. Translated: CASKRTARDYGYTF.

Of note for this clone: At one boundary the junction diverges from the germline segment, which might be a read error. V gene TRBV29-1 combines with J gene TRBJ1-1, with D uncertain. This CDR3 is 15 amino acids long. Germline V gene data show CDR1 as SQVTM and CDR2 as ANQGSEA. The CDR3 DNA sequence: TGCAGCCTTGAGGCTTCGGTCGGCTCGAACACTGAAGCTTTCTTT. Translating it yields CSLEASVGSNTEAFF.

This chain links TRBV6-5 with TRBJ2-4, with 8 bases identical to TRBD1. Trimming removed 6 bases from V and 0 bases from J; junction bases left unmatched: 1. The germline V gene encodes CDR1 MNHEY and CDR2 SVGAGI. The CDR3 runs to 14 residues. The CDR3 loop reads CASRDREAKNIQYF. The CDR3 coding sequence is TGTGCCAGCAGGGACAGGGAAGCCAAAAACATTCAGTACTTC.

V is TRBV7-2 and J is TRBJ2-3, with D possibly TRBD1 on 7 matching bases. CDR3 size: 13 residues. From germline, CDR1 is SGHTA and CDR2 FQGNSA. V was pared by 5 bases and J by 5 bases, with 11 bases between. The CDR3 region is CASSPQGGDTQYF. CDR3 sequence (DNA): TGTGCCAGCAGCCCCCAGGGGGGAGATACGCAGTATTTT.

The V call is TRBV13, the J call TRBJ1-1; 9 bases match TRBD1. The germline V gene encodes CDR1 PRHDT and CDR2 FYEKMQ (reference sequence). This CDR3 spans 15 amino acids. V lost 4 bases, J lost 6 bases, and 9 bases stayed unmatched. The CDR3 loop reads CASSWIRDRDAEAFF. The CDR3, as DNA: TGTGCCAGCAGCTGGATCCGGGACAGGGACGCTGAAGCTTTCTTT.

This chain connects TRBV7-9 to TRBJ2-1, with a weak D call TRBD2 (5 bases). Germline lookup yields CDR1 SEHNR and CDR2 FQNEAQ (reference sequence). The CDR3 is 15 residues long. Between the trimmed V and J ends, which lost 1 base and 8 bases, there was a span of 15 bases. Written as DNA, the CDR3 is TGTGCCAGCAGCTTAGTTTCGTGGGAGTCCGATGAGCAGTTCTTC. Translated: CASSLVSWESDEQFF. The variable domain in full, completed from reference TRBV7-9 and TRBJ2-1, reads DTGVSQNPRHKITKRGQNVTFRCDPISEHNRLYWYRQTLGQGPEFLTYFQNEAQLEKSRLLSDRFSAERPKGSFSTLEIQRTEQGDSAMYLCASSLVSWESDEQFFGPGTRLTVL.

The chain joins TRBV5-1 to TRBJ1-2, with 7 bases identical to TRBD1. Germline V lookup: CDR1 SGHRS, CDR2 YFSETQ. The CDR3 is 15 amino acids. The ends lost 3 bases at V and 8 bases at J; junction bases unmatched: 13. The CDR3 DNA sequence: TGCGCCAGCAGCTCCACGACAGGGTTTTCAGGAGGCTACACCTTC. Encoded protein: CASSSTTGFSGGYTF.